This T cell receptor (beta chain) was retrieved from a study of PD-1 blockade in mismatch repair-deficient tumors. Produced via immunoSEQ multiplex PCR; TCRdb's table is partial and in-frame only. The table includes about 68,000 clones, around 80% detected once. V gave up 5 bases and J gave up 0 bases, with 15 bases separating them. CDR1 is SGHKS, CDR2 YYEKEE, per germline (reference sequence). The CDR3 sequence is 16 residues long. PCR or immunohistochemistry showed mismatch repair deficiency in every enrolled patient. TCR sequencing covered three patients who responded to pembrolizumab. This chain connects TRBV5-5 to TRBJ2-1, with D perhaps assigned TRBD1 or TRBD2 (5 bases each). This material consisted of peripheral blood, taken 2 weeks after starting pembrolizumab. The sequence came from an adult with mismatch repair-deficient cancer. The CDR3 loop reads CASRTTGTDSYNEQFF. CDR3 coding DNA: TGTGCCAGCAGAACTACCGGGACCGACTCCTACAATGAGCAGTTCTTC.